This T cell receptor beta chain comes out of a study of technical replicates of blood from a few donors. Assay used: immunoSEQ multiplex PCR; TCRdb lists only in-frame clones, some missing. The sample carries about 85,000 clones, just under 95% recorded once. There are 14 residues in the CDR3. Trimming removed 6 bases at V and 7 bases at J, with 16 bases between. Germline V gene data show CDR1 as LGHNT and CDR2 as FRNRAP. This TCR was recovered from a human donor in good health. The chain has TRBV12-5 and TRBJ2-1; TRBD2 might be the D (6 bases). The source material was T cells isolated from PBMCs. CDR3 loop: CASGKTGLTNEQFF. The DNA for the CDR3 is TGTGCTAGTGGCAAAACGGGACTCACAAATGAGCAGTTCTTC.